The 20 T cell receptor beta chains below come from one sample, sequenced in a study of early stage breast cancer tumors. TCRdb's copy holds only in-frame clones and misses some; the assay was immunoSEQ multiplex PCR. The table has fewer than 90,000 clones, around 80% seen once. Specimen: blood. These receptors came from a person in their sixties or seventies with breast cancer.

This chain links TRBV10-3 with TRBJ2-1, with TRBD2 matching over 9 bases. V was clipped by 11 bases and J by 5 bases; unmatched bases: 4. Germline CDR1 is ENHRY and CDR2 is SYGVKD. This CDR3 spans 12 amino acids. In DNA form, the CDR3 reads TGTGCCCCGACTAGCGGACACAATGAGCAGTTCTTC. The encoded protein is CAPTSGHNEQFF.

This clone appeared a few times. The chain couples TRBV7-3 to TRBJ1-1; a possible D gene is TRBD1 (5 bases). Germline values: CDR1 SGHTA, CDR2 FQGTGA. The V and J ends lost 5 bases and 3 bases respectively, with 10 bases between them. The CDR3 is 13 amino acids. CDR3 sequence reads: CASSLTEYTEAFF. In DNA, the CDR3 is TGTGCCAGCAGCCTGACAGAATACACTGAAGCTTTCTTT.

The chain carries TRBV7-9 and TRBJ2-1, with TRBD2 as a possible D gene (7 bases). Trimming shortened V by 6 bases and J by 10 bases, and 16 bases separated the two germline ends. Germline V CDR1 and CDR2: SEHNR, FQNEAQ (reference sequence). This CDR3 is 13 amino acids long. The CDR3 DNA sequence: TGTGCCAGCAGTCACGGGGGGCCAAGGGAGCAGTTCTTC. This translates into CASSHGGPREQFF.

The chain is built from TRBV5-7 and TRBJ2-2, with D possibly called TRBD1 or TRBD2 (5 bases each). TRBV5-7 counts as an open reading frame of uncertain function. Trimming removed 6 bases from V and 4 bases from J, with 19 bases in between. CDR3 size: 16 residues. This chain's CDR3 is CASTRIEGMLTGELFF. The CDR3 nucleotides are TGTGCCAGCACTAGGATAGAGGGGATGCTCACCGGGGAGCTGTTTTTT.

The chain couples TRBV7-9 to TRBJ2-3, with D maybe TRBD2 (6 bases). In germline, CDR1 is SEHNR, CDR2 FQNEAQ (reference sequence). The V end lost 5 bases, the J end lost 6 bases, and 18 bases lay between the germline ends. There are 15 residues in the CDR3. CDR3 sequence (DNA): TGTGCCAGCAGCCCACGGGGCGGGGTGGAGGATACGCAGTATTTT. This sequence encodes CASSPRGGVEDTQYF.

This clone was seen only once. This chain uses TRBV6-1 with TRBJ2-5; D remains ambiguous. Germline V lookup: CDR1 MNHNS, CDR2 SASEGT. The length of the CDR3 is 13 residues. V was pared by 3 bases and J by 6 bases, with 11 bases between. Written as DNA, the CDR3 is TGTGCCAGCAGTGATGGTACGACGAAGACCCAGTACTTC. As protein: CASSDGTTKTQYF.

The chain uses TRBV5-4 and TRBJ2-2, with 11 bases matching TRBD2. Looked up from germline, CDR1 is SGHNT and CDR2 is YYREEE (reference sequence). The CDR3 runs to 17 residues. The trim removed 5 bases at V and 0 bases at J, leaving 6 bases unmatched. The CDR3 here is CASSAELAGANTGELFF. The CDR3, as DNA: TGTGCCAGCAGTGCAGAACTAGCGGGGGCGAACACCGGGGAGCTGTTTTTT. The full variable domain, rest sourced from reference TRBV5-4 and TRBJ2-2, is ETGVTQSPTHLIKTRGQQVTLRCSSQSGHNTVSWYQQALGQGPQFIFQYYREEENGRGNFPPRFSGLQFPNYSSELNVNALELDDSALYLCASSAELAGANTGELFFGEGSRLTVL.

V gene TRBV11-2 combines with J gene TRBJ2-1; 10 bases align to TRBD2. The CDR3 has 19 amino acids. V trimming: 4 bases; J trimming: 4 bases; junction bases outside the gene matches: 16. Germline V CDR1 and CDR2: SGHAT, FQNNGV. CDR3 loop: CASSSLGGGGLAAYNEQFF. Written as DNA, the CDR3 is TGTGCCAGCAGCTCCCTAGGAGGGGGTGGACTAGCGGCTTACAATGAGCAGTTCTTC.

The chain joins TRBV10-3 to TRBJ2-1; 9 positions match TRBD1. Germline V lookup: CDR1 ENHRY, CDR2 SYGVKD. This CDR3 is built from 16 residues. V dropped 6 bases and J dropped 6; count of bases not matched to a gene: 12. The CDR3 bases are TGTGCCATCAGGGTCTTGGAACAGGGGGCGACCAATGAGCAGTTCTTC. Protein product: CAIRVLEQGATNEQFF.

The chain joins TRBV6-5 to TRBJ2-5; D remains unclear. Per germline, CDR1 MNHEY and CDR2 SVGAGI. The V gene lost 7 bases and the J gene lost 0 bases, with 9 bases spanning the gap. The CDR3 has 13 amino acids. This chain's CDR3 is CASKQGNQETQYF. The CDR3 DNA reads as TGTGCCAGCAAGCAAGGGAACCAAGAGACCCAGTACTTC.

The CDR3 protein is CASSLALGNSPLHF. The CDR3 DNA is TGTGCCAGCAGCTTAGCGTTGGGAAATTCACCCCTCCACTTT. V and J are TRBV7-8 and TRBJ1-6; D remains unclear. Between the trimmed V and J ends, which lost 0 bases and 7 bases, there was a span of 7 bases. Germline assignment: CDR1 SGHVS and CDR2 FQNEAQ. This CDR3 contains 14 residues.

The genes are TRBV14 and TRBJ1-2, with 8 bases fitting TRBD1. There are 14 residues in the CDR3. Germline assignment: CDR1 SGHDN and CDR2 FVKESK. Trimming cost V 0 bases and J 5 bases; bases outside gene matches: 2. CDR3 region: CASSQDRQGYGYTF. CDR3 coding DNA: TGTGCCAGCAGCCAAGATCGACAGGGGTATGGCTACACCTTC.

The V call is TRBV6-5, the J call TRBJ2-2; D perhaps matches TRBD1 (5 bases). Germline assignment: CDR1 MNHEY and CDR2 SVGAGI. This CDR3 has 15 residues. Trimming stripped 0 bases from V and 9 bases from J, with 14 bases between. The CDR3: CASSYSIGQHRELFF. The CDR3, as DNA: TGTGCCAGCAGTTACTCGATTGGACAACACCGGGAGCTGTTTTTT.

V gene TRBV7-2 combines with J gene TRBJ2-7; no firm D call. V lost 3 bases to trimming and J lost 6 bases, with 15 bases between them. CDR3 length: 14 amino acids. Germline CDR1 SGHTA, CDR2 FQGNSA. CDR3 loop: CASSFQDKSLEQYF. In DNA form, the CDR3 reads TGTGCCAGCAGCTTCCAAGACAAGTCCCTCGAGCAGTACTTC. The complete variable domain, with remaining parts taken from reference TRBV7-2 and TRBJ2-7, reads GAGVSQSPSNKVTEKGKDVELRCDPISGHTALYWYRQSLGQGLEFLIYFQGNSAPDKSGLPSDRFSAERTGGSVSTLTIQRTQQEDSAVYLCASSFQDKSLEQYFGPGTRLTVT.

The chain employs TRBV25-1 and TRBJ2-7; 9 bases align to TRBD1. This CDR3 is 15 amino acids long. CDR1 is MGHDK and CDR2 is SYGVNS in the germline V gene. J lost 7 bases, V lost 5 bases, and 12 bases had no gene match. The CDR3 bases are TGTGCCAGCAGTAAAACCGGGACAGGGACGCATGAGCAGTACTTC. Translating it yields CASSKTGTGTHEQYF.

The rearrangement joins TRBV19 to TRBJ1-5; unclear D gene. With 7 bases removed from V and 1 base from J, the gap between germline ends came to 8 bases. Germline values: CDR1 LNHDA, CDR2 SQIVND (reference sequence). The CDR3 runs to 13 residues. The CDR3 spells CASKSESNQPQHF. DNA for the CDR3: TGTGCCAGTAAGTCAGAGAGCAATCAGCCCCAGCATTTT. Using reference TRBV19 and TRBJ1-5 for the parts outside the CDR3, the full variable domain is DGGITQSPKYLFRKEGQNVTLSCEQNLNHDAMYWYRQDPGQGLRLIYYSQIVNDFQKGDIAEGYSVSREKKESFPLTVTSAQKNPTAFYLCASKSESNQPQHFGDGTRLSIL.

This chain connects TRBV10-1 to TRBJ2-3; no reliable D call. The CDR3 covers 15 residues. V shed 10 bases and J shed 0 bases, with 17 bases lying between them. From germline, CDR1 is WNHNN and CDR2 SYGVQD (reference sequence). CDR3 DNA: TGCGCCAAAGCCCCGGACGTAACTAGCACAGATACGCAGTATTTT. This sequence encodes CAKAPDVTSTDTQYF.

The CDR3 reads CASGGRGNTGELFF. CDR3 nucleotide sequence: TGCGCCAGCGGCGGCAGGGGTAACACCGGGGAGCTGTTTTTT. V and J are TRBV5-1 and TRBJ2-2; TRBD1 might be the D (6 bases). Trimming left V 7 bases short and J 2 bases short, with 12 bases between. This CDR3 spans 14 amino acids. Germline CDR1 reads SGHRS; CDR2 reads YFSETQ. The variable domain in full, with the rest retrieved from reference TRBV5-1 and TRBJ2-2, is KAGVTQTPRYLIKTRGQQVTLSCSPISGHRSVSWYQQTPGQGLQFLFEYFSETQRNKGNFPGRFSGRQFSNSRSEMNVSTLELGDSALYLCASGGRGNTGELFFGEGSRLTVL.

V usage is TRBV2 and J usage is TRBJ2-4; possibly TRBD1 or TRBD2 for D (5 bases each). Per germline, CDR1 SNHLY and CDR2 FYNNEI. V lost 3 bases and J lost 0, with 15 bases in between. This CDR3 has 17 amino acids. The CDR3 DNA follows: TGTGCCAGCAGTGAGCGTCTGGTGGGGGTAGCCAAAAACATTCAGTACTTC. It translates to CASSERLVGVAKNIQYF.

This clone has only a few counts. V and J are TRBV11-2 and TRBJ2-2; 10 nucleotides agree with TRBD2. This CDR3 region has 17 residues. V shed 1 base, J shed 0 bases, and the junction held 2 bases outside the gene matches. CDR1 and CDR2 (germline): SGHAT, FQNNGV. CDR3 sequence reads: CASSLGLAGANTGELFF. For the CDR3, the DNA is TGTGCCAGCAGCTTAGGGCTAGCGGGAGCGAACACCGGGGAGCTGTTTTTT.